This TCR beta chain is from a study of spatial heterogeneity in lung cancer (dated by TCRdb to about 2019). Study-level background: Beta-chain transcripts were consistently detected in greater numbers than alpha-chain transcripts, which likely reflected higher beta-chain transcript abundance. The study quantitatively compared TCR alpha and beta repertoires across multiple tumor regions, matched nontumor lung and blood in non-small cell lung cancer. In the raw uncorrected reads, each unique combination of TCR and UMI appeared more than ten times on average. At surgery, both alpha and beta chains were TCR-sequenced in roughly 200 tumor regions, fewer than 65 matched nontumor lung samples and around 50 PBMC samples. The study linked features of the TCR repertoire to counts of nonsynonymous mutations, which were determined by whole-exome sequencing of tumor tissue.

There are many counts of this clonotype. It lacks a known antigen. Per-base qualities were not stored, and no clone one base away is much larger. Library generation was performed with 5' RACE. For sequencing, a NextSeq 500 was employed. The TCR library protocol attached a unique molecular identifier to each TCR cDNA molecule to allow correction of PCR and sequencing errors. In the source study's methods: TCR identification, UMI-based error correction and CDR3 extraction were performed with Decombinator tools. Expanded TCRs were defined as those above a frequency of 2 per 1,000, corresponding to the top 1% of the tumor frequency distribution. Renyi diversity was computed with the R vegan package after each repertoire had been subsampled 100 times to 5,000 TCRs. CDR3 similarity networks were built from amino acid triplet string-kernel similarity, with CDR3s being connected when pairwise similarity was above 0.82. TCRdb reanalyzed the raw reads on its own, using fastp at Q25 for trimming and MiXCR for clone calling, and kept in-frame beta chains. Identical CDR3 protein sequences are pooled into one entry, listed with their most common genes and DNA. The V and J calls here are based on TCRdb, not the publication. Within this sample are tens of thousands of distinct CDR3 sequences, with less than 9% of them counted one time only. The ten biggest clones cover roughly 28% of the sample.

Per the germline V gene, LGHNA is the CDR1 and YNFKEQ is the CDR2. The CDR3 holds 15 amino acids from the cysteine to the phenylalanine. Only the CDR3 portion is preserved as DNA: 45 bases, with reading frame beginning at the first base. The germline V end is reduced by 0 bases and the J end by 5 bases; junction bases left unmatched: 2. Broad study findings and their caveats: Ubiquitous expanded tumor TCRs showed up in blood more often at tumor resection than at routine follow-up. Additional single-cell paired TCR alpha and beta sequencing was considered necessary to confirm, at a functional level, the hypothesis that regional TCRs recognize regional mutations.

The time point tag for this specimen amounts to: sample taken at primary tumor resection. The donors were about 65 patients from the lung TRACERx cohort who had early-stage, untreated non-small cell lung cancer. For TCR sequencing, whole RNA was extracted from tumor and nontumor lung tissue, or from cryopreserved PBMC samples, and no cell sorting was done. Only patients for whom sufficient RNA was available from at least two tumor regions were selected for TCR sequencing. This TCR was recovered from a female donor with early-stage non-small cell lung cancer. Sequenced material: PBMCs, taken at surgery. The chain is made from TRBV4-2 and TRBJ1-2, with 11 bases matching TRBD1. The DNA reads as follows: TGTGCCAGCAGCCAAGATCGGGACAGGGGGTATGGCTACACCTTC. Translated, this is CASSQDRDRGYGYTF.